These T cell receptor beta chains were read from a single sample in a study of shared clonotypes between healthy human individuals. Method: immunoSEQ multiplex PCR; TCRdb's copy keeps in-frame clones and lacks some. The sample holds over a million clones, 78% seen once. The sequencing input was memory CD4+ T cells from PBMCs. Receptors originate from a man younger than 30 in good health. Some clones in this sample may be carry-over from other donors' samples. Each CDR3 is given without its conserved first and last residue.

TRBV6-1 | ASSDPGLHTGELF
TRBV28 | ASSSPASLAINTIY
TRBV9 | ASSVDVSWNTEAF
TRBV7-4 | ASSPPCAHFTDTQY
TRBV7-2 | ASSPGGQPQH
TRBV4-2 | ASSQSGTNYEQY
TRBV7-2 | ASSPNPTSLTGSNQPQH
TRBV5-5 | ASSWQSSYNEQF
TRBV5-1 | ASSLVGVEQTQY
TRBV2 | ASSEGEQGAQKLF
TRBV4-1 | ASSQDVGASHPFPLH
TRBV5-1 | ASSLKGADTEAF
TRBV19 | ASSRQTGDEQY
TRBV9 | ASSVAGLTHNEQF
TRBV6-6 | ASRRTFIEETQY
TRBV27 | ASTQRQGYQETQY
TRBV13 | ASSVPRGRQY
TRBV7-3 | ASSHGRNEQF
TRBV2 | ASSAPGLVTDTQY
TRBV7-2 | ASSLGAGLAGDPYNEQF
TRBV14 | ASTKRGGSTDTQY
TRBV18 | ASSQGPQSGGYT
TRBV7-3 | ASSLLPRSAGVNEQF
TRBV19 | ASSIVDRWYEQY
TRBV9 | ASRPFTLNTEAF
TRBV7-8 | ASSPAREIYGYT
TRBV5-4 | ASSVYRQGDIDGYT
TRBV2 | ASSVRPALEQY
TRBV5-6 | ASSDVWREEVTGELF
TRBV6-1 | ASKGDIMNTEAF
TRBV6-5 | ASSSRTGSSYEQY
TRBV10-3 | AISEPRRSNTEAF
TRBV29-1 | SVRQDGNTEAF
TRBV27 | ASSLAPLRSGYT
TRBV28 | ASSLGLHWGLEKFNTEAF
TRBV30 | AWIKTGNGYYNEQF
TRBV9 | ASSLTAGQGSGYT